This section outlines one T cell receptor (beta chain) sequence together with its context. CDR1 is LNHDA, CDR2 SQIVND, per germline (reference sequence). This CDR3 contains 17 residues. V lost 3 bases to trimming and J lost 4 bases; unmatched junction nucleotides: 10. This sample stems from a study of blood T cell repertoires in COVID-19. The table came from immunoSEQ multiplex PCR; TCRdb's copy has only in-frame clones and leaves some out. The sample shows hundreds of thousands of clones, 90% of them seen only once. The V call is TRBV19, the J call TRBJ1-4; 8 bases fit TRBD1. This TCR was sampled from a woman between 18 and 29 years old with acute COVID-19. Source material: PBMCs or T cells enriched from blood (not recorded which). For the CDR3, the DNA is TGTGCCAGTAGTATTCGGGGGACAGGTCGGAATAATGAAAAACTGTTTTTT. Translation gives CASSIRGTGRNNEKLFF.